Sequencing of this T cell receptor (beta chain) was carried out in a study of Ad26.COV2.S vaccination and SARS-CoV-2 variants. Looking at the study overall: The study gave Ad26.COV2.S intramuscularly, once or twice 56 days apart.

Described treatment: 15 to 20 received Ad26.COV2.S at low or high dose, single or two shots; about 5 received placebo; per-sample allocation not given. The samples date from day 63 after the first vaccine or placebo injection. V was shortened by 0 bases and J by 7 bases, with 13 bases between the two germline ends. The CDR3 has 16 residues. Germline CDR1 and CDR2: SGHAT and FQNNGV. Method: immunoSEQ multiplex PCR; TCRdb's copy keeps in-frame clones and lacks some. This table has about 350,000 clones, 70% to 90% appearing once. The source of this sequence is a person aged 18 to 59 who received the Ad26.COV2.S COVID-19 vaccine or a placebo. The J gene is TRBJ2-6, the V gene TRBV11-2, with D unresolved. The source material was peripheral blood, sampled in a trial of Ad26.COV2.S vaccine versus placebo. The CDR3 DNA reads as TGTGCCAGCAGCTTAGATGGAGTCTTTTCCGCCAACGTCCTGACTTTC. Translation gives CASSLDGVFSANVLTF.